The 3 T cell receptor beta chains presented below share a single source sample, sequenced in a study of blood T cell repertoires in COVID-19. Assay used: immunoSEQ multiplex PCR; TCRdb lists only in-frame clones, some missing. The repertoire holds about 120,000 clones, with about nine tenths as singletons. The material sequenced was peripheral blood. The receptors were gathered from a man aged 40-55 years with acute or convalescent COVID-19.

The J gene is TRBJ2-3, the V gene TRBV11-2; TRBD2 might be the D (6 bases). Germline V gene sequence: CDR1 SGHAT, CDR2 FQNNGV. V was shortened by 3 bases and J by 0 bases, with 10 bases between the two germline ends. This CDR3 is built from 15 residues. The CDR3: CASSFSGASTDTQYF. In nucleotides, the CDR3 is TGTGCCAGCAGCTTTAGCGGAGCTAGCACAGATACGCAGTATTTT.

The V gene is TRBV6-5, the J gene TRBJ1-5, with D uncertain. CDR1 is MNHEY, CDR2 SVGAGI, per germline. The CDR3 has 16 residues. The V end lost 0 bases, the J end lost 7 bases, and 16 bases lay between the germline ends. The CDR3 DNA reads as TGTGCCAGCAGTTACTCGATTCCGGGGTCGGGCCAGCCCCAGCATTTT. Its protein is CASSYSIPGSGQPQHF.

The rearrangement links TRBV4-1 to TRBJ2-1, with a weak D call TRBD1 (6 bases). CDR3 length: 14 residues. Germline V gene lookup returns CDR1 MGHRA and CDR2 YSYEKL. V lost 3 bases, J lost 8 bases, and 14 bases lay in between. As DNA, the CDR3 is TGCGCCAGCAGCCAGGCAGGGGTCCTCTATGAGCAGTTCTTC. This gives the protein CASSQAGVLYEQFF.